This T cell receptor (beta chain) came from a study of PD-L1 blockade in urothelial cancer (TCRdb year 2017). At the level of the whole study: Every patient began therapy at some point between 2013 and 2015 and was given atezolizumab 1,200 mg intravenously every 3 weeks. About 85% of the 29 patients were males with bladder-origin urothelial cancer, and about 65% of the roughly 29 reported a prior smoking history. Patients had an ECOG performance status of 0 or 1 and had received between 0 and 3 prior chemotherapy regimens. Blood samples were analyzed at two time points: 3 weeks after treatment start (second dose) and 6 weeks after treatment start. Blood samples yielded a median of about 150,000 T cells and around 80,000 unique TCRs, with median clonality 0.080. Somatic, immune and clinical correlates of response to PD-L1 blockade with atezolizumab in urothelial cancer were the focus of an exploratory multi-omic analysis. Pretreatment tumor samples and matched peripheral blood, collected serially before and after atezolizumab treatment, underwent TCR sequencing. Durable clinical benefit was defined as progression-free survival longer than 6 months, and TCR features were also tested against progression-free and overall survival. In the same patients, pretreatment tumors underwent whole exome sequencing and RNA sequencing in addition to TCR sequencing. Nine patients reached durable clinical benefit, while 15 to 20 patients did not. Pretreatment blood TCR-seq was available for twenty-nine patients, at least one posttreatment blood collection was obtained for 25 or so patients, and tumor TCR-seq was available for 25 or so patients. The paper as a whole reports these results and caveats: A pretreatment peripheral blood TCR clonality below the median was linked to improved progression-free and overall survival. Among patients with durable benefit, tumor-associated TCR clones showed greater expansion in peripheral blood 3 weeks after treatment started (n ≈ 23, p = 0.022). Because of the small sample size (n ≈ 27) and the many exploratory analyses performed, the results are intended to be regarded as hypothesis-generating.

Each PCR received spiked-in synthetic TCR analog templates so that absolute template abundance could be estimated from read counts. The immunoSEQ assay used bias-controlled V and J gene primers to amplify TCRbeta CDR3 regions from genomic DNA. Sequencing of rearranged TCRbeta segments was done at approximately 20X coverage. Per the original workflow: Sequencing errors were corrected by clustering and CDR3s were annotated against IMGT to assign V, D and J genes. Out-of-frame and stop-codon sequences were excluded, and only productive TCRbeta rearrangements were used in downstream analyses. Clonality was computed as one minus Shannon entropy normalized by the log of the number of unique productive sequences. Clones differing between time points or between blood and tumor were identified by Fisher's exact test with Benjamini-Hochberg correction at adjusted p below 0.01. Drawn from immuneACCESS, this table holds only the in-frame rearrangements with V and J called that TCRdb kept. Clones are partly lost; checked studies trace under half to an unresolved V gene and leave the rest unexplained. That table gives V, J and clone size, and the DNA gave D and trimming. The sample includes more than 95,000 clones, with around 89% observed a single time. Clones ranked in the top ten supply 1.5% to 2% of the sample.

This clone was seen only once. Its antigen remains unidentified. No per-base quality is available; no much larger clone lies one base away. Inclusive of the bounding cysteine and phenylalanine, the CDR3 is 18 residues long. Of all the DNA, just the CDR3 is kept, 54 bases in frame from base 1. Here V drops 5 bases and J drops 2 bases, and the junction holds 13 bases not matched to any gene. According to the germline V gene (reference sequence), CDR1 reads LNHDA and CDR2 reads SQIVND. The meaning of the sample's time point label: peripheral blood 6 weeks after treatment start. The cohort included roughly 30 patients with locally advanced or metastatic urothelial carcinoma who were treated at Memorial Sloan Kettering on a trial protocol. Peripheral blood mononuclear cells were collected from each patient pretreatment and during treatment, giving between 1 and 8 total time points per patient. The Qiagen DNeasy Blood extraction kit was used to purify genomic DNA from total PBMCs and from tumor samples. PBMCs were collected pretreatment and during treatment and were isolated and stored as previously described.

This receptor was taken from a man aged 60 to 69 with urothelial cancer. The V and J genes are TRBV19 and TRBJ2-1, and TRBD2 aligns with 9 junction nucleotides. Source: PBMCs, taken around atezolizumab (anti-PD-L1) treatment. This receptor carries the CDR3 CASSLAGASFVTYNEQFF. The DNA is as follows: TGTGCCAGTAGTTTAGCGGGAGCCTCGTTTGTCACCTACAATGAGCAGTTCTTC.